A selection of T cell receptor beta chains follows, all from one sample in a study of blood T cell repertoires in COVID-19. Repertoires were generated with immunoSEQ multiplex PCR, while TCRdb's copy carries only in-frame clones and drops some. The repertoire includes roughly 52,000 clones, around nine tenths of them detected once, and under 8.5% sits in the top ten. What was sequenced was peripheral blood. These receptors were taken from a man between 60 and 70 years old with active COVID-19. The CDR3 runs from the conserved cysteine through the conserved F or W. A D gene is named only where the DNA matches it firmly. The size field is filled for only some rows; it gives once, few, many or a size class.

size	J	D	V	DNA	CDR3
-	TRBJ2-7	TRBD1	TRBV28	TGTGCCAGCATACAGGGACAGTCCTACGAGCAGTACTTC	CASIQGQSYEQYF
-	TRBJ2-7	TRBD1	TRBV5-8	TGTGCCAGCAGCTCTTTCCGGACAGGGATCTACGAGCAGTACTTC	CASSSFRTGIYEQYF
-	TRBJ1-2	-	TRBV27	TGTGCCAGCAGTTTGTCCCTAGGTGAGCTCTATGGCTACACCTTC	CASSLSLGELYGYTF
-	TRBJ1-1	-	TRBV7-9	TGTGCCAGCAGCTTAGAGGAGAGTAACGCTTTCTTT	CASSLEESNAFF
once	TRBJ1-5	TRBD1	TRBV5-8	TGTGCCAGCAGCGCACAGGGGGATCAGCCCCAGCATTTT	CASSAQGDQPQHF
-	TRBJ1-4	-	TRBV19	TGTGCCAGTAGTCCTCAACTAGACGTCGCTAGACTGTTTTTT	CASSPQLDVARLFF
few	TRBJ1-6	-	TRBV5-1	TGCGCCAGCAGCTTGGAATACGGGATGAATTCACCCCTCCACTTT	CASSLEYGMNSPLHF
-	TRBJ2-1	-	TRBV4-1	TGCGCCAGCAGCCAAGATGGGACTTCACCGGAAATCTACAATGAGCAGTTCTTC	CASSQDGTSPEIYNEQFF
-	TRBJ1-2	-	TRBV10-3	TGTGCCATCAGTGAGTCAGGGGTCGAGGACTATGGCTACACCTTC	CAISESGVEDYGYTF
-	TRBJ2-6	TRBD1	TRBV7-3	TGTGCCAGCAGCCCGAGGGGGCTGACTCCTGGGGCCAACGTCCTGACTTTC	CASSPRGLTPGANVLTF
-	TRBJ2-7	-	TRBV27	TGTGCCAGCAGTTCCTCCAACAGCTACGAGCAGTACTTC	CASSSSNSYEQYF
-	TRBJ2-5	-	TRBV7-3	TGTGCCAGCAGCTTAGGAGGGAAAGAGACCCAGTACTTC	CASSLGGKETQYF
once	TRBJ2-7	TRBD2	TRBV9	TGTGCCAGCAGCGCGTCGGGCGGGAGGTGGAACGAGCAGTACTTC	CASSASGGRWNEQYF
-	TRBJ1-5	TRBD1	TRBV4-2	TGTGCCAGCAGCCACGCGAGCACCGGGACAGGGGTTCAGCCCCAGCATTTT	CASSHASTGTGVQPQHF
-	TRBJ1-2	TRBD1	TRBV15	TGTGCCACCAGCGGGCTGAGTGGGACAGGGGGCGCCGGGGGCTACACCTTC	CATSGLSGTGGAGGYTF
-	TRBJ2-7	TRBD2	TRBV7-9	TGTGCCAGCAGCTCCCCCGGGACTAGCTACGAGCAGTACTTC	CASSSPGTSYEQYF
-	TRBJ2-2	TRBD1	TRBV29-1	TGCAGCGTTGTCCGAGCCTCGGGACAGGGGAAGGCCGGGGAGCTGTTTTTT	CSVVRASGQGKAGELFF
-	TRBJ1-1	-	TRBV19	TGTGCCAGTACATCAGGGTCGTGGACTGAAGCTTTCTTT	CASTSGSWTEAFF
-	TRBJ2-1	TRBD2	TRBV7-3	TGTGCCAGCACCCCTATAGCGGGGTCCTCCTACAATGAGCAGTTCTTC	CASTPIAGSSYNEQFF
once	TRBJ2-1	TRBD1	TRBV27	TGTGCCAGCAGTTCACAGGGGAGCTCCTACAATGAGCAGTTCTTC	CASSSQGSSYNEQFF
-	TRBJ1-2	-	TRBV18	TGTGCCAGCTCACCGGCCGAGGGGGTTAACTATGGCTACACCTTC	CASSPAEGVNYGYTF
-	TRBJ1-2	TRBD1	TRBV6-5	TGTGCCAGCACCCGGACAGGGGGCGCAGATGGCTACACCTTC	CASTRTGGADGYTF
few	TRBJ1-5	-	TRBV5-1	TGCGCCAGCAGCTTCCCGACCGGGGGCAATCAGCCCCAGCATTTT	CASSFPTGGNQPQHF
-	TRBJ2-3	-	TRBV6-1	TGTGCCAGCGGTGGGGAATCAGGGCTACTATACCGCACAGATACGCAGTATTTT	CASGGESGLLYRTDTQYF
-	TRBJ1-1	-	TRBV6-6	TGTGCCAGCAGTGGGGGACATCTGAACACTGAAGCTTTCTTT	CASSGGHLNTEAFF
few	TRBJ2-7	-	TRBV2	TGTGCCAGCGGGGGGGCCTCAGCCCCGTACGAGCAGTACTTC	CASGGASAPYEQYF
-	TRBJ1-1	TRBD1	TRBV19	TGTGCCAGTAGTCGGCAGGGGGCGGATAACACTGAAGCTTTCTTT	CASSRQGADNTEAFF
-	TRBJ2-1	-	TRBV20-1	TGCAGTGCTAGTGAAACTACGTATGAGCAGTTCTTC	CSASETTYEQFF
-	TRBJ1-4	TRBD1	TRBV12-5	TGTGCTAGTGGTTTGCAGGGGGGAAATGAAAAACTGTTTTTT	CASGLQGGNEKLFF
-	TRBJ2-3	-	TRBV9	TGTGCCAGCAGCGTAGGGTCGGGTTACACAGATACGCAGTATTTT	CASSVGSGYTDTQYF
few	TRBJ1-5	-	TRBV19	TGTGCCAGTAGTATCTCCCGGCAGCCCCAGCATTTT	CASSISRQPQHF
-	TRBJ2-2	TRBD2	TRBV14	TGTGCCAGCAGCCAACGAACTAGCGGGAGAATATGGACCGGGGAGCTGTTTTTT	CASSQRTSGRIWTGELFF
-	TRBJ1-4	-	TRBV5-1	TGCGCCAGCAGCATGACTGCGTTTAATGAAAAACTGTTTTTT	CASSMTAFNEKLFF
-	TRBJ1-5	-	TRBV10-1	TGCGCCAGCAGTGAAACAGGAAATCAGCCCCAGCATTTT	CASSETGNQPQHF
-	TRBJ1-2	-	TRBV6-5	TGTGCCAGCAGGCAATCGGGAGATAACTATGGCTACACCTTC	CASRQSGDNYGYTF
-	TRBJ2-7	TRBD2	TRBV5-1	TGCGCCAGCAGCCGGGGACTAGCGCTCTACGAGCAGTACTTC	CASSRGLALYEQYF
-	TRBJ2-7	TRBD2	TRBV29-1	TGCAGCGTTTCCGTTCCGGGACTAGCGTCCATTGGGCAGTACTTC	CSVSVPGLASIGQYF
few	TRBJ1-1	-	TRBV18	TGTGCCAGCTCACCAGGTACGGAGGGAAGCACTGAAGCTTTCTTT	CASSPGTEGSTEAFF
-	TRBJ2-3	TRBD2	TRBV7-6	TGTGCCAGCAGCGAGTGGGTGGGGCCAGCGGGAGTTGGTACGCAGTATTTT	CASSEWVGPAGVGTQYF
-	TRBJ2-2	TRBD2	TRBV14	TGTGCCAGCAGCCAAGTCCCGGGACTAGCGGCGACGAACACCGGGGAGCTGTTTTTT	CASSQVPGLAATNTGELFF
-	TRBJ1-4	-	TRBV19	TGTGCCAGTAGGATCGACAGCTTTGAAAAACTGTTTTTT	CASRIDSFEKLFF
-	TRBJ1-1	TRBD1	TRBV6-5	TGTGCCAGCAGCCCCCGACAGGGTCTCTACACTGAAGCTTTCTTT	CASSPRQGLYTEAFF
-	TRBJ2-7	TRBD2	TRBV6-6	TGTGCCAGCAGCCTCAAAGCGGGAAACTACGAGCAGTACTTC	CASSLKAGNYEQYF
-	TRBJ2-2	TRBD2	TRBV5-6	TGTGCCAGCAGCTTGACTAGCGGGAGGGTTCTCACCGGGGAGCTGTTTTTT	CASSLTSGRVLTGELFF
-	TRBJ1-2	-	TRBV20-1	TGCAGTGCTAGTATTTTATCAGGATATGGCTACACCTTC	CSASILSGYGYTF
-	TRBJ1-2	TRBD1	TRBV3-1/TRBV3-2	TGTGCCAGCGGCACCGACAGGGTTAATGGCTACACCTTC	CASGTDRVNGYTF
-	TRBJ2-7	TRBD2	TRBV19	TGTGCCAGTAGTATAGCTAGCGGGAGAACCTACGAGCAGTACTTC	CASSIASGRTYEQYF
-	TRBJ2-1	TRBD1	TRBV7-3	TGTGCCAGCAGCTTAGGGACAGGCCGATACAATGAGCAGTTCTTC	CASSLGTGRYNEQFF
-	TRBJ2-7	TRBD1	TRBV11-2	TGTGCCAGCAGCTTAGAACAGGGGGCGGTTTACGAGCAGTACTTC	CASSLEQGAVYEQYF
-	TRBJ2-7	-	TRBV3-1/TRBV3-2	TGTGCCAGCAGCCAAACAACGTCAGGGGTTCGTGGATACGAGCAGTACTTC	CASSQTTSGVRGYEQYF
-	TRBJ1-1	-	TRBV28	TGTGCCAGCATCGAAAGTGGGGGCGCGAGTACTGAAGCTTTCTTT	CASIESGGASTEAFF
medium-sized	TRBJ2-7	TRBD2	TRBV14	TGTGCCAGCAGTCAAGTAGCGGGTAGCGAGCAGTACTTC	CASSQVAGSEQYF
-	TRBJ2-3	TRBD2	TRBV7-2	TGTGCCAGCAGCCTGCGGGGGGGCTGGACAGATACGCAGTATTTT	CASSLRGGWTDTQYF
-	TRBJ1-1	-	TRBV12-3/TRBV12-4	TGTGCCAGCAGTTTAGGGGGCGCGGCTTTCTTT	CASSLGGAAFF
-	TRBJ2-7	-	TRBV7-8	TGTGCCAGTCCAGGGGTTCCCAGCCCCATCGAGAGCTCCTACGAGCAGTACTTC	CASPGVPSPIESSYEQYF
once	TRBJ1-4	-	TRBV7-2	TGTGCCAGCAGCTTTACAGGGAGTCAAGAAAAACTGTTTTTT	CASSFTGSQEKLFF
-	TRBJ2-4	TRBD1	TRBV27	TGTGCCAGCAGTTTGACAGGGAGAAACATTCAGTACTTC	CASSLTGRNIQYF
-	TRBJ2-4	TRBD1	TRBV19	TGTGCCAGTACCACATCCGGGACAGGCAAAAACATTCAGTACTTC	CASTTSGTGKNIQYF
-	TRBJ1-5	TRBD1	TRBV7-2	TGTGCCAGCAGCTTAGACACAGGGGCGGAAAAGCCCCAGCATTTT	CASSLDTGAEKPQHF
-	TRBJ2-4	-	TRBV21-1	TGTGCCAGCAGTAAGGGTGTACCAGCGGGGGTAGCCAAAAACATTCAGTACTTC	CASSKGVPAGVAKNIQYF